Only a few counts were recorded for the clone carrying this TCR beta chain. The primer mix had 60 Vbeta and 13 Jbeta primers. The repertoire was sequenced with immunoSEQ multiplex PCR; TCRdb's copy has only in-frame clones and lacks some. This table holds 200,000 or so clones, more than 75% found once. V shed 6 bases and J shed 8 bases, with 16 bases lying between them. CDR3 length: 14 amino acids. In germline, CDR1 is MNHNS, CDR2 SASEGT. This sample was included in a study of cytomegalovirus exposure and HLA in healthy donors. Material: PBMCs. This receptor was identified in a girl under three years old in good health and CMV-seronegative. The chain joins TRBV6-1 to TRBJ1-4; D perhaps matches TRBD1 (6 bases). CDR3 amino acids: CASSGAGVREKLFF. The CDR3 DNA reads TGTGCCAGCAGCGGAGCAGGGGTTCGGGAAAAACTGTTTTTT.